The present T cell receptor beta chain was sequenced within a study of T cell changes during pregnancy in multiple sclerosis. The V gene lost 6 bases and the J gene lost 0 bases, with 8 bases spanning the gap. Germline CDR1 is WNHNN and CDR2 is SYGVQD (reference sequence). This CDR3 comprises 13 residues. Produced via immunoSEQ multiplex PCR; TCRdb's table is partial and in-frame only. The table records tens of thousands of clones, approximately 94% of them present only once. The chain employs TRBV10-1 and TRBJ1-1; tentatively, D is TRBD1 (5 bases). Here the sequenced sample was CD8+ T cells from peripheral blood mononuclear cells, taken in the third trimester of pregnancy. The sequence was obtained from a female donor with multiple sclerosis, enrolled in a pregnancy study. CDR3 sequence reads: CASSTDMNTEAFF. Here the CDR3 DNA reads TGCGCCAGCAGCACGGACATGAACACTGAAGCTTTCTTT.